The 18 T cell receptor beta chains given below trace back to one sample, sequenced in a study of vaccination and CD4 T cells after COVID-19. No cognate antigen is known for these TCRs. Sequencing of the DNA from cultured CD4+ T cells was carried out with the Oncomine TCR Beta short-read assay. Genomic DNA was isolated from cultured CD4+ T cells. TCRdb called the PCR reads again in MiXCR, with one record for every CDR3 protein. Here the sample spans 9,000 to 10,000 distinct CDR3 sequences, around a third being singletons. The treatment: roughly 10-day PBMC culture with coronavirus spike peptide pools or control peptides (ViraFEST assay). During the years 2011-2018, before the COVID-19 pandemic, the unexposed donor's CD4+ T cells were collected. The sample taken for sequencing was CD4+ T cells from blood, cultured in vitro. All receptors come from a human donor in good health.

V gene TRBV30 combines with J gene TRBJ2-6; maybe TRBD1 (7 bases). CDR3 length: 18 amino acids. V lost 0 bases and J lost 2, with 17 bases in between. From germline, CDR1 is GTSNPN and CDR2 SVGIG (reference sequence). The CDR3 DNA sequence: TGTGCCTGGAGTGTAGGCAGGGGGGACTTCCCTGGGGCCAACGTCCTGACTTTC. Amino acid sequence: CAWSVGRGDFPGANVLTF.

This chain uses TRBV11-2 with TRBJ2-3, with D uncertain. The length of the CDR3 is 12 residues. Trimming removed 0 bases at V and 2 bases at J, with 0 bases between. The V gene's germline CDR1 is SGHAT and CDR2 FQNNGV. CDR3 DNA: TGTGCCAGCAGCTTAGACACAGATACGCAGTATTTT. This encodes CASSLDTDTQYF.

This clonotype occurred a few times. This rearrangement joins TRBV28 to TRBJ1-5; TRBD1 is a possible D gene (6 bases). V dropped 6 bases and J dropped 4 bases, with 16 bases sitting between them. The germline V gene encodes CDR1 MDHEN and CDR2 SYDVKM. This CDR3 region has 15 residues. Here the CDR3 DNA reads TGTGCCAGCAGATCACAGGGCCTTAGAAATCAGCCCCAGCATTTT. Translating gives CASRSQGLRNQPQHF.

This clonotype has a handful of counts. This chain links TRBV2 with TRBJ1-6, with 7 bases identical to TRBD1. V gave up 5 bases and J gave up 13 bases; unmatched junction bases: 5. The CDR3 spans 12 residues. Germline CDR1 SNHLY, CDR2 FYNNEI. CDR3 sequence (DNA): TGTGCCAGCAGTACCAGGGGGATCCCCCTCCACTTT. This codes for CASSTRGIPLHF.

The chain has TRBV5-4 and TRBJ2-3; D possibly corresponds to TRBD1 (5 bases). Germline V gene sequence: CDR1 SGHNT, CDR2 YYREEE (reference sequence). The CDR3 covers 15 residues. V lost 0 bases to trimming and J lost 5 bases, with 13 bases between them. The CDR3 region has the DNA TGTGCCAGCAGCTTGGTTGGCAGGGCGAAAGATACGCAGTATTTT. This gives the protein CASSLVGRAKDTQYF. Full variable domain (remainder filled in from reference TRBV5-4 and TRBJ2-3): ETGVTQSPTHLIKTRGQQVTLRCSSQSGHNTVSWYQQALGQGPQFIFQYYREEENGRGNFPPRFSGLQFPNYSSELNVNALELDDSALYLCASSLVGRAKDTQYFGPGTRLTVL.

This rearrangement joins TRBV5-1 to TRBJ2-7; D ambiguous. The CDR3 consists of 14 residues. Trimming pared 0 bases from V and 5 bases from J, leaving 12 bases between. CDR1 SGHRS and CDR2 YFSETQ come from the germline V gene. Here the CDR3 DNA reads TGCGCCAGCAGCTTGGAACGGGTTGATCACGAGCAGTACTTC. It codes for CASSLERVDHEQYF.

The chain's CDR3 is CASSIQAGSYEQYF. The CDR3 nucleotides read TGTGCCAGTAGTATCCAAGCAGGGTCCTACGAGCAGTACTTC. The rearrangement links TRBV19 to TRBJ2-7; TRBD1 is a possible D gene (5 bases). The CDR3 consists of 14 residues. Trimming removed 3 bases from V and 1 base from J, with 10 bases in between. CDR1 LNHDA and CDR2 SQIVND come from the germline V gene (reference sequence).

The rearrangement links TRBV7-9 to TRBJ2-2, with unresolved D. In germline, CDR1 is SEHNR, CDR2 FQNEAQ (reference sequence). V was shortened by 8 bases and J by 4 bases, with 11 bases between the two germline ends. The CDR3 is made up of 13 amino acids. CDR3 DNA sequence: TGTGCCAGCTCCGCAGACCTCACCGGGGAGCTGTTTTTT. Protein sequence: CASSADLTGELFF.

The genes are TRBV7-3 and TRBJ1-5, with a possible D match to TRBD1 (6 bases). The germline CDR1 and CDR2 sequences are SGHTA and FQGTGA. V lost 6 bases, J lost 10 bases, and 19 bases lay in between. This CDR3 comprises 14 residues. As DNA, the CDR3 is TGTGCCAGCAGGACAGGACAAGAAGGGGACCCCCAGCATTTT. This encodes CASRTGQEGDPQHF.

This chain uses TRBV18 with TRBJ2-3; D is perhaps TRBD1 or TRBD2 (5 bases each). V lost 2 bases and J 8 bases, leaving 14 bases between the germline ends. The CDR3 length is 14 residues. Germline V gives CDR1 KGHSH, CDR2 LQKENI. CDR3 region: CASSPSGRDGTQYF. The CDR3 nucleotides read TGTGCCAGCTCACCATCGGGACGGGACGGTACGCAGTATTTT.

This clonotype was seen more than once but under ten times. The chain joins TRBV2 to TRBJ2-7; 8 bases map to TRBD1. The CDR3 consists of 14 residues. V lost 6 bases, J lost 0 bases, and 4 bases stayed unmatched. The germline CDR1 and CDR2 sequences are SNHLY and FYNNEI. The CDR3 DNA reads TGTGCCAGCAGCTCACAGGGGGGCTCCTACGAGCAGTACTTC. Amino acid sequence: CASSSQGGSYEQYF. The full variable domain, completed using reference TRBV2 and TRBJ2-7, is EPEVTQTPSHQVTQMGQEVILRCVPISNHLYFYWYRQILGQKVEFLVSFYNNEISEKSEIFDDQFSVERPDGSNFTLKIRSTKLEDSAMYFCASSSQGGSYEQYFGPGTRLTVT.

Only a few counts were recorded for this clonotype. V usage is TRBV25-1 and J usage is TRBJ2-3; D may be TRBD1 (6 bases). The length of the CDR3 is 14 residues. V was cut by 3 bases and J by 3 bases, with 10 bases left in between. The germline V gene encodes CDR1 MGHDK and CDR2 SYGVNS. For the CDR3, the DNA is TGTGCCAGCAGTGACAGGGGCGTTACAGATACGCAGTATTTT. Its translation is CASSDRGVTDTQYF.

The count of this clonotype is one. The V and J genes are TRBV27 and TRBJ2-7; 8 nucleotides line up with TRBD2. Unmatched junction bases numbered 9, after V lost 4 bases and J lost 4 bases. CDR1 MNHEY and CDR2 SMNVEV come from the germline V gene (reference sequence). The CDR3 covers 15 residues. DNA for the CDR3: TGTGCCAGCAGTTCCCCGACAGCGGGAGAGTACGAGCAGTACTTC. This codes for CASSSPTAGEYEQYF.

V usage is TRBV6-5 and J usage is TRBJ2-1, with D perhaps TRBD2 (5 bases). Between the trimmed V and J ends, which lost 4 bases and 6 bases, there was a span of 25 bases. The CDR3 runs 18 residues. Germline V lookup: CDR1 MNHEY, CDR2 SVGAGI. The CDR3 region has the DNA TGTGCCAGCAGTTCCCTACCTCTAGTGGGAGTTTTAACCAATGAGCAGTTCTTC. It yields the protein CASSSLPLVGVLTNEQFF.

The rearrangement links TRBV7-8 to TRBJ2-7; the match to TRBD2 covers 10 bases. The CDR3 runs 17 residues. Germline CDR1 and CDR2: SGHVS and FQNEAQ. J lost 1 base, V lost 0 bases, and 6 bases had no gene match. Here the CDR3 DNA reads TGTGCCAGCAGCTTAGCTCAAGGACTAGCGGCGTCCTACGAGCAGTACTTC. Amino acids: CASSLAQGLAASYEQYF. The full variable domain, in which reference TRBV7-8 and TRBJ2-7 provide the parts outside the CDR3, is GAGVSQSPRYKVAKRGQDVALRCDPISGHVSLFWYQQALGQGPEFLTYFQNEAQLDKSGLPSDRFFAERPEGSVSTLKIQRTQQEDSAVYLCASSLAQGLAASYEQYFGPGTRLTVT.

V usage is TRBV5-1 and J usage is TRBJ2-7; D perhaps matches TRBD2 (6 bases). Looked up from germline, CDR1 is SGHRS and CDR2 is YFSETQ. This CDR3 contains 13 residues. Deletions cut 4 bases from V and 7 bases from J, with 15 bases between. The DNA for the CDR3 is TGCGCCAGCAGCGCGGGATCGGAGGGGGAGCAGTACTTC. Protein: CASSAGSEGEQYF.

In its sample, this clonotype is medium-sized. The CDR3 protein is CASSLGAGGKRPLHF. CDR3 bases: TGTGCCAGCAGCTTAGGAGCTGGGGGGAAGCGTCCCCTCCACTTT. The chain recombines TRBV7-2 with TRBJ1-6; tentative D call: TRBD1 (5 bases). Deletions cut 1 base from V and 13 bases from J, with 17 bases between. This CDR3 is built from 15 residues. Germline V lookup: CDR1 SGHTA, CDR2 FQGNSA.

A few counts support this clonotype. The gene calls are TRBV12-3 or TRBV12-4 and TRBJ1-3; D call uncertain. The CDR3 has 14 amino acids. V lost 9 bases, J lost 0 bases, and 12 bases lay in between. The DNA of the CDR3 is TGTGCCAGTGTGGAACGGCCCTCTGGAAACACCATATATTTT. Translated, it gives CASVERPSGNTIYF.